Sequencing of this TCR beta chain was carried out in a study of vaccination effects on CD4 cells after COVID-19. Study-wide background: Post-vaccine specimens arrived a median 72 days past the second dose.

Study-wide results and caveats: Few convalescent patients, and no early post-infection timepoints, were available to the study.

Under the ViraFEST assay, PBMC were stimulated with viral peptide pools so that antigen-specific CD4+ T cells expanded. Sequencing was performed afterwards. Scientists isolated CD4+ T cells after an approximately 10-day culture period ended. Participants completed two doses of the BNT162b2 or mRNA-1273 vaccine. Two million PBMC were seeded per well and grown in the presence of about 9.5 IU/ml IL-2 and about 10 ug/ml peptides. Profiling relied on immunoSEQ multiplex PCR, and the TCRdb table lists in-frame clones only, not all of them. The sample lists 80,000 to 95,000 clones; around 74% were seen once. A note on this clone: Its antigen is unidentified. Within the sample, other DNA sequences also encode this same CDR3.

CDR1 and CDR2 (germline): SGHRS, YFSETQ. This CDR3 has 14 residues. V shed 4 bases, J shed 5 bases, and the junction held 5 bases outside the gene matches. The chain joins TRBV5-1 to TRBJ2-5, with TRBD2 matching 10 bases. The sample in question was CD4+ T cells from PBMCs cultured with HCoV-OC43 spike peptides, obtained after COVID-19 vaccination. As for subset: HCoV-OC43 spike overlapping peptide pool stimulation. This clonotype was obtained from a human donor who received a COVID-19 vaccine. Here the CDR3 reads CASSLSGGGETQYF. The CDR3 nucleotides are TGCGCCAGCAGCCTCAGCGGGGGGGGTGAGACCCAGTACTTC.